This T cell receptor (beta chain) appears in the sequencing data of a study of regulatory T cells in long-lasting Graves disease. Points from the study as a whole: It was in persistent disease that TRBV28, TRBJ1-2 and TRBJ2-5 were favored. Thyroid tissue was not sampled; only peripheral blood was.

This CDR3 has 13 amino acids. Deletions cut 2 bases from V and 7 bases from J, with 6 bases between. In germline, CDR1 is SEHNR, CDR2 FQNEAQ (reference sequence). For this clonotype: Its antigen is unknown.

The authors built TCR beta libraries using iRepertoire HTBI primers and Arm-PCR of CDR3 regions. In TCRdb, the multiplex PCR reads were re-called with MiXCR into one record per CDR3 protein. Of some 500,000 distinct CDR3 sequences listed, approximately 15% are singletons. Stated time point: newly diagnosed GD, antithyroid drugs for less than 3 months. RNA from PBMCs was the source of the TCR library. This sample also appeared in a second study, on T cells in Graves' hyperthyroidism and ophthalmopathy. That work adds: In the first-round RT-PCR of the TCR CDR3, the HTBI primer set was used.

The receptor's source is a man aged 25-45 years with Graves disease. The chain carries TRBV7-9 and TRBJ1-6; D gene ambiguous. Source: peripheral blood mononuclear cells (PBMCs), taken at new diagnosis, from a patient treated with antithyroid drugs. CDR3 sequence: CASSLPRNSPLHF. The CDR3 DNA reads TGTGCCAGCAGCTTACCAAGGAATTCACCCCTCCACTTT.